Listed here are 2 T cell receptor beta chains from one sample, sequenced in a study of OX40 agonist ivuxolimab in advanced cancers. Sequencing was performed with immunoSEQ multiplex PCR; in TCRdb, only in-frame clones are kept and a portion is missing. The profile shows about 63,000 clones, 80% to 90% of them singletons. The sequencing here drew on CD4+ or CD8+ T cells sorted from blood, taken in a trial of the OX40 agonist ivuxolimab. The receptor set was obtained from an adult with an advanced solid tumor such as melanoma, head and neck, liver or kidney cancer.

This clone appeared once. The V call is TRBV5-4, the J call TRBJ2-3, with D possibly TRBD2 on 5 matching bases. The CDR3 has 16 residues. The V and J ends lost 1 base and 0 bases respectively, with 12 bases between them. CDR1 is SGHNT, CDR2 YYREEE, per germline (reference sequence). CDR3 sequence: CASSLREYGSTDTQYF. CDR3 DNA sequence: TGTGCCAGCAGCTTGCGGGAATATGGGAGCACAGATACGCAGTATTTT.

CDR3 in amino acids: CASGQGYTDTQYF. DNA for the CDR3: TGTGCCAGCGGACAGGGGTACACAGATACGCAGTATTTT. The gene calls are TRBV7-3 and TRBJ2-3; 9 bases are a match to TRBD1. The CDR3 runs 13 residues. Germline V gene sequence: CDR1 SGHTA, CDR2 FQGTGA. Losses at the gene ends were 8 bases for V and 2 bases for J; bases not matched to a gene: 2.